This passage covers 4 T cell receptor beta chains from one sample sequenced in a study of neoadjuvant nivolumab and ipilimumab in lung cancer. Sequencing was performed with immunoSEQ multiplex PCR; in TCRdb, only in-frame clones are kept and a portion is missing. The sample lists 30,000 to 35,000 clones, around nine tenths seen once, with around 5% in the top ten. The material sequenced was peripheral blood, taken after neoadjuvant nivolumab, alone or with ipilimumab, at or shortly before surgery. Receptor source: an adult with non-small cell lung cancer.

The chain recombines TRBV27 with TRBJ2-3; perhaps TRBD2 as D (5 bases). This CDR3 has 14 residues. The germline V gene encodes CDR1 MNHEY and CDR2 SMNVEV (reference sequence). V dropped 6 bases and J dropped 1 base, with 11 bases sitting between them. CDR3 nucleotides: TGTGCCAGCAGGTCTCTCGGGGGCACAGATACGCAGTATTTT. Translated, it gives CASRSLGGTDTQYF.

The gene calls are TRBV5-5 and TRBJ2-2; D remains unclear. Germline V CDR1 and CDR2: SGHKS, YYEKEE (reference sequence). Trimming stripped 0 bases from V and 4 bases from J, with 10 bases between. There are 15 residues in the CDR3. The CDR3 bases are TGTGCCAGCAGCTTGGGGGGATCGGGCACCGGGGAGCTGTTTTTT. This codes for CASSLGGSGTGELFF.

The chain employs TRBV11-3 and TRBJ2-2; 8 bases map to TRBD1. CDR1 is SGHNT, CDR2 YENEEA, per germline. Unmatched junction bases numbered 8, after V lost 5 bases and J lost 3 bases. The CDR3 runs to 16 residues. The CDR3 DNA sequence: TGTGCCAGCAGCCCGTGGACAGGGATGGACACCGGGGAGCTGTTTTTT. Protein: CASSPWTGMDTGELFF.

The chain joins TRBV4-3 to TRBJ2-3; 11 bases agree with TRBD2. The V segment lost 0 bases and the J segment 4 bases; nucleotides outside the gene matches: 6. The CDR3 has 17 residues. Germline CDR1 and CDR2: LGHNA and YSLEER. Here the CDR3 DNA reads TGCGCCAGCAGCCAAGATCGGACTAGCGGGCGGGCAGATACGCAGTATTTT. Amino acid sequence: CASSQDRTSGRADTQYF.